This T cell receptor beta chain was profiled in a study of blood T cell repertoires in COVID-19. About the research overall: Acute-phase and convalescent COVID-19 samples originated in the United States, Italy and Spain. The analysed material was cDNA or gDNA that came from T cells, B-cell-depleted T cells, or PBMCs.

In the authors' workflow: Amplified reference gene primers provided the basis for estimating nucleated cell counts. The assay was immunoSEQ multiplex PCR, and TCRdb's table has in-frame clones only and misses some. V and J calls and clone size are given by that table; D and trimming were obtained from the DNA. The sample records tens of thousands of clones, roughly 85% being singletons. Germline loops: CDR1 SGHRS, CDR2 YFSETQ. CDR3 length: 15 residues. Trimming cost V 1 base and J 3 bases, with 11 bases left between them. This chain links TRBV5-1 with TRBJ2-1; D is unresolved. The sample was peripheral blood. This TCR came from a human donor in a cohort sampled during active COVID-19. The CDR3 bases are TGCGCCAGCAGCTTGAACACCCCGTTCTACAATGAGCAGTTCTTC. Encoded protein: CASSLNTPFYNEQFF.